This entry lists 2 T cell receptor beta chains sequenced from one sample in a study of Ad26.COV2.S vaccination and SARS-CoV-2 variants. Generated by immunoSEQ multiplex PCR, the TCRdb table keeps only in-frame clones and is missing some. Counted here are 400,000 or so clones, more than 85% occurring once; the ten biggest clones make up 3.5%. Treatment: roughly 19 received Ad26.COV2.S at low or high dose, single or two shots; about 5 received placebo; per-sample allocation not given. All samples were drawn on day 63, counting from the first vaccine or placebo injection. Sequences were derived from peripheral blood, sampled in a trial of Ad26.COV2.S vaccine versus placebo. The receptor set was obtained from a person between 18 and 59 years old who received the Ad26.COV2.S COVID-19 vaccine or a placebo.

The chain joins TRBV9 to TRBJ1-4, with 7 bases aligning to TRBD1. The ends lost 0 bases at V and 3 bases at J; junction bases unmatched: 8. The CDR3 runs to 17 residues. CDR1 is SGDLS, CDR2 YYNGEE, per germline. The DNA for the CDR3 is TGTGCCAGCAGCGTAGCTAGGGGGCGAGGGTCTAATGAAAAACTGTTTTTT. Protein product: CASSVARGRGSNEKLFF.

This clone showed up many times. J is TRBJ2-2 and V is TRBV19; D possibly uses TRBD1 or TRBD2 (5 bases each). This CDR3 region has 16 residues. Per the germline V gene, CDR1 is LNHDA and CDR2 is SQIVND (reference sequence). Trimming left V 4 bases short and J 5 bases short, with 17 bases between. Here the CDR3 reads CASSKLPGDGTGELFF. CDR3 in DNA: TGTGCCAGTAGTAAACTCCCCGGGGACGGGACCGGGGAGCTGTTTTTT.